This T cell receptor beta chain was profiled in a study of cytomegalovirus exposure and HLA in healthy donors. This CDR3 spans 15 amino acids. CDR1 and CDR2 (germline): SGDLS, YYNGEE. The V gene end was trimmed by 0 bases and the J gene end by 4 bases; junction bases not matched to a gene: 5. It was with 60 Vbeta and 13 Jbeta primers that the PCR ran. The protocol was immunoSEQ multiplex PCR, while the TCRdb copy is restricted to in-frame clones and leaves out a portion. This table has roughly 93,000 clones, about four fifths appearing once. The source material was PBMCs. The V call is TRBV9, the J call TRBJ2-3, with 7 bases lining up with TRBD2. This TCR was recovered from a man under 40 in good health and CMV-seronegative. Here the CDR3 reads CASSVGLAASDTQYF. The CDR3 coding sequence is TGTGCCAGCAGCGTAGGACTAGCCGCGTCAGATACGCAGTATTTT.